This TCR beta chain was sequenced in a study of cytomegalovirus exposure and HLA in healthy donors. This CDR3 region has 18 residues. With 1 base clipped from V and 1 base from J, the junction kept 8 bases outside the gene matches. CDR1 and CDR2 (germline): MGHRA, YSYEKL. This clone was recorded once. The same CDR3 is also encoded by other DNA sequences in this sample. Vbeta (60) and Jbeta (13) primers were used in the PCR. Method: immunoSEQ multiplex PCR; TCRdb's copy keeps in-frame clones and lacks some. The table has about 170,000 clones, roughly 84% seen once; the top ten hold 1.5%. Sample: PBMCs. This clonotype was obtained from a male donor in good health and CMV-seronegative. J is TRBJ1-4 and V is TRBV4-1; 8 bases align to TRBD1. Written as DNA, the CDR3 is TGCGCCAGCAGCCAAGGGCAGGGGGCGTTACTAACTAATGAAAAACTGTTTTTT. Translating gives CASSQGQGALLTNEKLFF.